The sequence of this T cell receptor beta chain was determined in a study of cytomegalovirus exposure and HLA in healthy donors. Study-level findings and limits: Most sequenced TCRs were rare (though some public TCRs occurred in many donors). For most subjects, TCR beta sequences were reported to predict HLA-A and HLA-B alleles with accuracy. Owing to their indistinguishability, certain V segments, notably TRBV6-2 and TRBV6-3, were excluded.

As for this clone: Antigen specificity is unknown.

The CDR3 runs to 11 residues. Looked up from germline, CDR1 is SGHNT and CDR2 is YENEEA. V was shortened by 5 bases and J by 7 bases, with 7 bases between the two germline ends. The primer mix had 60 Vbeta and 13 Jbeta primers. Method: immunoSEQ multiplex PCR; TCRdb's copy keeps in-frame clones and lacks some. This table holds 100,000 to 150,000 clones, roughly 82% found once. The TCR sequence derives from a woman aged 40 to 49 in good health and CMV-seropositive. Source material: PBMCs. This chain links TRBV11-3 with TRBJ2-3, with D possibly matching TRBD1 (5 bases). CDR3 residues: CASSAGYTQYF. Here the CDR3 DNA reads TGTGCCAGCAGCGCAGGGTATACGCAGTATTTT.